These T cell receptor beta chains were read from a single sample in a study of T cell responses to AZD1222 COVID-19 vaccine. Measured with immunoSEQ multiplex PCR; TCRdb has only the in-frame clones, and not every one. This table has roughly 100,000 clones, about 81% appearing once. The sequences come from peripheral blood, collected on day 0 of AZD1222 vaccination. The receptors were sampled from an adult in good health. The CDR3 runs from the conserved cysteine through the conserved F or W. The D gene is left open where the match is weak. Part of the rows lack a size; the others show once, few, many or a class for expanded clones.

abundance	d_gene	v_gene	j_gene	CDR3nt	CDR3aa
.	.	TRBV3-1/TRBV3-2	TRBJ1-2	TGTGCCAGCAGCCAAGTTTTGGGAAATGGCTACACCTTC	CASSQVLGNGYTF
.	TRBD1	TRBV12-5	TRBJ2-1	TGTGCTAGTGGTTTGGTACTGGGACAGGGTAGCTACAATGAGCAGTTCTTC	CASGLVLGQGSYNEQFF
.	.	TRBV6-5	TRBJ1-2	TGTGCCAGCAGAGCCACAGGAGGCTACACCTTC	CASRATGGYTF
.	TRBD1	TRBV4-3	TRBJ2-7	TGCGCCAGCAGCCCGATCGAGGGGACAGAAGTTTACGAGCAGTACTTC	CASSPIEGTEVYEQYF
few	TRBD2	TRBV5-4	TRBJ2-3	TGTGCCAGCAGCTCCCTAGCGGGGGGGCCAGATACGCAGTATTTT	CASSSLAGGPDTQYF
.	TRBD1	TRBV9	TRBJ1-2	TGTGCCAGCAGCGTAGGACGGGACAGGGACTCCAACTATGGCTACACCTTC	CASSVGRDRDSNYGYTF
.	.	TRBV6-1	TRBJ1-2	TGTGCCAGCAGTGAATATAATTCGGTATCCTATGGCTACACCTTC	CASSEYNSVSYGYTF
.	.	TRBV5-3	TRBJ2-5	TGTGCCAGAAGCTCGGGGGTGTGGGTTCAAGAGACCCAGTACTTC	CARSSGVWVQETQYF
.	.	TRBV7-9	TRBJ1-1	TGTGCCAGCAGCTTGGATCGGAACACTGAAGCTTTCTTT	CASSLDRNTEAFF
few	.	TRBV14	TRBJ1-5	TGTGCCAGCAGCCAAGGGGAAGGACAGCCCCAGCATTTT	CASSQGEGQPQHF
.	TRBD2	TRBV11-2	TRBJ2-1	TGTGCCAGCAGTACTAGCGGGGGTGGTAATGAGCAGTTCTTC	CASSTSGGGNEQFF
.	TRBD1	TRBV24-1	TRBJ2-1	TGTGCCACCAGTGATCACGCCGGGACAGGGGGTTTAAATGAGCAGTTCTTC	CATSDHAGTGGLNEQFF
.	.	TRBV6-5	TRBJ1-1	TGTGCCAGCAGTTACTCTACGTCAGGTGAAGCTTTCTTT	CASSYSTSGEAFF
.	TRBD2	TRBV7-9	TRBJ2-7	TGTGCCAGCAGCCCCGAGCGGGAGAGCTCCTACGAGCAGTACTTC	CASSPERESSYEQYF
.	.	TRBV7-2	TRBJ1-2	TGTGCCAGCAGCTCCCGGGGTTTTGGCTACACCTTC	CASSSRGFGYTF
.	.	TRBV7-2	TRBJ2-2	TGTGCCAGCAGCCGCTACGCCGGGACGACGAACACCGGGGAGCTGTTTTTT	CASSRYAGTTNTGELFF
.	.	TRBV5-8	TRBJ2-3	TGTGCCAGCAGCCTAAGGGCCTCTAGCACAGATACGCAGTATTTT	CASSLRASSTDTQYF
.	.	TRBV6-4	TRBJ2-5	TGTGCCAGCAGCCGCGGGACACCTCAAGAGACCCAGTACTTC	CASSRGTPQETQYF
.	.	TRBV11-1	TRBJ2-2	TGTGCCAGCAGCCGGGCACAGAGTGGCGGGGAGCTGTTTTTT	CASSRAQSGGELFF
.	.	TRBV7-8	TRBJ1-5	TGTGCCAGCAGCATCACAGGGTCCAATCAGCCCCAGCATTTT	CASSITGSNQPQHF
once	TRBD2	TRBV6-1	TRBJ2-7	TGTGCCAGCAGTGAGCCTAGCGGCTCCTACGAGCAGTACTTC	CASSEPSGSYEQYF
.	.	TRBV6-1	TRBJ2-3	TGTGCCAGCAGTGAGGGCGGGGGCGAAGATACGCAGTATTTT	CASSEGGGEDTQYF
.	.	TRBV6-2/TRBV6-3	TRBJ1-5	TGTGCCAGCAGTCACCCCCAATGGGGCAATCAGCCCCAGCATTTT	CASSHPQWGNQPQHF
.	.	TRBV12-3/TRBV12-4	TRBJ2-7	TGTGCCAGCAGCAGGGACCTAAGCTACGAGCAGTACTTC	CASSRDLSYEQYF
.	.	TRBV7-2	TRBJ2-7	TGTGCCAGCAGCTATGGACCCACTGGGCAGTACTTC	CASSYGPTGQYF
.	TRBD1	TRBV5-4	TRBJ1-1	TGTGCCAGCAGCCCTACAGACAGGGGGCCGCTGAACACTGAAGCTTTCTTT	CASSPTDRGPLNTEAFF
.	.	TRBV21-1	TRBJ2-7	TGTGCCAGGGCCTCCGGGACGAGAAACTACGAGCAGTACTTC	CARASGTRNYEQYF
.	TRBD1	TRBV18	TRBJ2-4	TGTGCCAGCTCACCATCGGACAGGGGAAGAGCCAAAAACATTCAGTACTTC	CASSPSDRGRAKNIQYF
.	TRBD1	TRBV5-4	TRBJ1-1	TGTGCCAGCAGCCCTGACAGGGGTAGGGCCACTGAAGCTTTCTTT	CASSPDRGRATEAFF
.	.	TRBV16	TRBJ2-5	TGTGCCAGCAGCCAAGCGGAGACCCAGTACTTC	CASSQAETQYF
.	.	TRBV2	TRBJ1-1	TGTGCCAGCAATGTGGAGAGAATGAACACTGAAGCTTTCTTT	CASNVERMNTEAFF
.	TRBD1	TRBV7-2	TRBJ1-2	TGTGCCAGCAGGCGGACAGGGGATCCCGGCTACACCTTC	CASRRTGDPGYTF
.	.	TRBV11-3	TRBJ1-1	TGTGCCATTTTGCGGACATCGAACACTGAAGCTTTCTTT	CAILRTSNTEAFF
.	TRBD1	TRBV27	TRBJ1-4	TGTGCCAGCAGTTCGCCGGGACAGGGGGCGGACGAAAAACTGTTTTTT	CASSSPGQGADEKLFF
.	.	TRBV7-2	TRBJ1-2	TGTGCCAGCAGCTCCCATTACAGGGAAGGCTACACCTTC	CASSSHYREGYTF
.	.	TRBV5-6	TRBJ2-5	TGTGCCAGCAGCTTGGCGTTAGGGGTAGGAAGATTCGGGACCCAGTACTTC	CASSLALGVGRFGTQYF
few	.	TRBV30	TRBJ1-6	TGTGCCTGGAGTAGGCGGGAGAGGCCTTTAAATTCACCCCTCCACTTT	CAWSRRERPLNSPLHF
.	.	TRBV7-2	TRBJ1-6	TGTGCCAGCAGCTCGCCCGCAGGAGGAACACCCCTCCACTTT	CASSSPAGGTPLHF
.	.	TRBV29-1	TRBJ1-2	TGCAGCGGCCTCGAGGGTGGCTACACCTTC	CSGLEGGYTF
.	.	TRBV27	TRBJ2-7	TGTGCCAGCGGTTGGGGGCCTTACGAGCAGTACTTC	CASGWGPYEQYF